What follows is one T cell receptor (beta chain) and its context. No antigen is known for it. Multiplex PCR with a touch-down protocol amplified TRB rearrangements, with the TRB-A and TRB-B primer pools combined in a single tube. Illumina adapters and sample indices were added to the amplicons through two consecutive PCR reactions performed with Phusion HS II polymerase. Amplicons were gel-purified with the NucleoSpin Gel and PCR Clean-up kit, then quantified by Qubit and quality-checked on an Agilent 2100 Bioanalyzer. Sequencing of the libraries was performed on an Illumina MiSeq with 600-cycle, single-indexed, paired-end runs. The authors' analysis ran thus. MiXCR version 2.1.12, together with the default MiXCR reference library, was used to align and assemble the TRB reads. A clone was defined by each unique CDR3 nucleotide sequence, and analysis was restricted to productive sequences with at least two reads. Alpha-parameterized diversity profiles (alpha 0 to 5), including the Shannon (alpha 1) and Simpson (alpha 2) indices, were computed with an R script to assess repertoire diversity. Combinatorial TRB VJ usage was calculated with the tcR package and was compared between cohorts by principal component analysis performed with ade4. TCRbeta CDR3s were clustered with GLIPH on cohort pairs matched by age and read depth, and cluster frequencies were compared by Wilcoxon test. Each entry corresponds to one CDR3 protein sequence from reads that TCRdb reprocessed, and DNA is not given. Clone size and V and J calls follow TCRdb, not the original study. The table for this sample records over 6,000 distinct CDR3 sequences. The top ten clones comprise around 32% of the sample.

CDR1 and CDR2, per the germline V gene (reference sequence), are LNHDA and SQIVND. The CDR3 covers 13 residues, taking in both the cysteine and the phenylalanine. No nucleotide data were recorded. The sample originates from a study of T cell clusters in autoimmune cytopenias (dated by TCRdb to the late 2010s). Study-wide context: A median TRB sequencing depth of roughly 47,000 reads per sample was reached, and a median of approximately 2,300 distinct TRB clonotypes per sample was obtained. In autoimmune cytopenia patients, peripheral blood TRB and IGH repertoires were sequenced during active disease and over treatment follow-up, together with healthy, CLL and autoimmune hepatitis controls. The study aimed to test whether autoimmune cytopenia patients carry a disease-specific immune repertoire signature usable as a blood-based biomarker. General findings and caveats noted by the study authors: The T cell clusters were defined only in silico, and the functional role of the clusters was left to be validated experimentally. Shifts in the TRB repertoire, including less even repertoires in secondary cytopenia and CLL, were mostly a reflection of lymphoma bias and not of autoimmunity. GLIPH results suggested that primary autoimmune cytopenia patients were missing physiological T cell clusters, with 50 to 55 clusters found only in healthy donors compared with approximately 15 found only in patients. Compared with active autoimmune hepatitis patients, healthy donors had almost three times as many exclusive TRB clusters, a finding consistent with an autoimmunity-wide signature. The cluster-lack signature was not seen for secondary cytopenia versus CLL, apparently masked by the dominant lymphoma-associated repertoire.

Each sample's TRB amplification started from around 230 ng of peripheral blood genomic DNA, which corresponds to approximately 36,000 genome equivalents. This same sample was also taken into another study, of T cell repertoires in aging, cancer and after chemotherapy. Looking at the second paper: The donors fell into six age groups ranging from 30 or younger to 70 or older, and each group had at least three individuals. In the hematological group, the paired samples taken before and after chemotherapy came from chronic lymphocytic leukemia patients given fludarabine- or bendamustine-based regimens. The full dataset contained 8.5 million to 10 million TCR reads. Significantly lower blood TCR diversity and higher clonality were observed in untreated patients with hematological or solid cancers than in age-matched healthy donors. In healthy donors, the drop in TCR diversity with age came mainly from a loss of richness, whereas in cancer patients a loss of evenness also played a part. In both cancer cohorts, the median generation probability rose over the chemotherapy interval, which suggests that the repertoire was reconstituted through rebound thymic output. It was noted by the authors that conclusions about immunological memory after chemotherapy cannot be drawn from the repertoire data. Hematological cancer patients had lymphoid organ infiltration, which may itself impair thymic emigration or peripheral T cell expansion. To examine immunoaging and T cell reconstitution after chemotherapy, the study profiled TCR beta repertoires in peripheral blood from healthy donors and cancer patients. Alongside 95 to 100 healthy donors serving as a reference group, the cohort included roughly 220 cancer patients, of whom some 91 had hematological cancers and approximately 120 had solid cancers. Processing of the TRB sequences was carried out with MiXCR versions 2.12 and 3.0.5. The repertoire metrics were Shannon diversity, evenness, clonality (defined as one minus evenness), and alpha-parameterized diversity profiles covering alpha 0 to 5. The IGoR algorithm was used to compute generation probabilities of clones in paired pre- and post-chemotherapy samples.

Sequenced: peripheral blood. The rearranged chain carries TRBV19 and TRBJ2-2; with no DNA, the TCRdb D assignment of TRBD2 cannot be verified. The receptor's source is a human donor with an autoimmune cytopenia or autoimmune hepatitis (not recorded which). The CDR3: CASRGRGSGELFF.